The T cell receptor beta chain under discussion was sequenced for a study of PD-1 blockade in classical Hodgkin lymphoma. Notes on the study in general: No one has yet defined what causes the repertoire differences, which may be disease activity or prior therapy.

TCRdb keeps only in-frame clones here, not all; method: immunoSEQ multiplex PCR. Among about 62,000 clones listed, approximately 90% were seen once. In this sample, this clone turned up once. Its specificity is not known. Relapse was seen in all patients after autologous stem cell transplantation, and brentuximab vedotin exposure was variable. The receptor was isolated from a human donor with classical Hodgkin lymphoma. This material consisted of peripheral blood mononuclear cells (PBMCs), taken at baseline.

CDR3 in DNA: TGTGCCAGTAGTATACGACAGCTCTATGGCTACACCTTC. It specifies CASSIRQLYGYTF. J is TRBJ1-2 and V is TRBV19, with TRBD1 as a possible D gene (5 bases). CDR1 is LNHDA, CDR2 SQIVND, per germline (reference sequence). The ends were cut back, 2 bases at V and 4 bases at J, with 8 bases in the middle. The CDR3 consists of 13 residues.